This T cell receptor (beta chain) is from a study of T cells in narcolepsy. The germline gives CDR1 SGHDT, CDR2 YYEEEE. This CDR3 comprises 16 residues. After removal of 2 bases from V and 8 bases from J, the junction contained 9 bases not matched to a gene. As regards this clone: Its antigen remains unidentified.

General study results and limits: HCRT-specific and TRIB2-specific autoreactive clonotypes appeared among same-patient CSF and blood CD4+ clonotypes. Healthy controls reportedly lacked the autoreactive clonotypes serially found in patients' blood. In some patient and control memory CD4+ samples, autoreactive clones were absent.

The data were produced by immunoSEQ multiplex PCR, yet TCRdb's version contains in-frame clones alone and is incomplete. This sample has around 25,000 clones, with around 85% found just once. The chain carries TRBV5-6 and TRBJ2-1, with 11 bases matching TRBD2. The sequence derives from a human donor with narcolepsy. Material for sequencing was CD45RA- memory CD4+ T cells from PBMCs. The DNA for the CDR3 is TGTGCCAGCAGCTTCGCGGCTAGCGGGAGGTTCGATGAGCAGTTCTTC. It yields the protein CASSFAASGRFDEQFF.